This note documents a single TCR beta chain sequence. Its antigen is unidentified. These data come from a study of T cells in Graves' hyperthyroidism and ophthalmopathy. Germline CDR1 and CDR2: MDHEN and SYDVKM. CDR3 length equals 14 residues. Losses at the gene ends were 7 bases for V and 7 bases for J; bases not matched to a gene: 7. Study results and caveats: From stable hyperthyroidism, ophthalmopathy was separated by a 13 V-J model.

The investigators amplified TCR beta CDR3 regions from RNA transcripts. Primed by the HTBI set, a first-round RT-PCR was run on the TCR CDR3. TCRdb re-derived calls from the multiplex PCR reads in MiXCR, one entry per CDR3 protein. The sample consists of about 690,000 distinct CDR3 sequences, around 15% of them appearing once. No progression to ophthalmopathy during 18 months of follow-up defined stable disease. Patients aged 18 to 65 with hyperthyroidism were newly diagnosed, with duration under 2 months. The receptor comes from a man aged 50-60 years with Graves' hyperthyroidism. The rearrangement uses TRBV28 and TRBJ1-6; the match to TRBD1 covers 7 bases. Input material: blood. The CDR3 reads CASKLDRSNSPLHF. DNA for the CDR3: TGTGCCAGCAAACTGGACAGGAGCAATTCACCCCTCCACTTT.